Listed below are T cell receptor beta chains from one sample, sequenced in a study of T cell changes during pregnancy in multiple sclerosis. Only in-frame clones appear in the TCRdb table, and some are missing; sequencing was by immunoSEQ multiplex PCR. This sample has some 40,000 clones; about 89% occur once, and the top ten carry 0.3% to 0.4%. The sequencing used CD4+ T cells from peripheral blood mononuclear cells, collected in the third trimester of pregnancy. The receptors stem from a female donor in good health, enrolled as a control in a pregnancy study. CDR3s include the opening cysteine and the closing phenylalanine or tryptophan. The D gene is left open where the match is weak.

j_call v_call d_call cdr3_aa
TRBJ2-3 TRBV19 . CASSRLPSTDTQYF
TRBJ1-3 TRBV6-6 . CASSYDGGEGYTIYF
TRBJ2-1 TRBV5-1 TRBD2 CASSFSGGGNEQFF
TRBJ1-1 TRBV27 . CASGAENTEAFF
TRBJ2-1 TRBV18 TRBD2 CASSPGRGRHNEQFF
TRBJ1-2 TRBV6-5 . CASCPAERPWGYTF
TRBJ1-6 TRBV7-2 TRBD1 CASSLATGGGGSPLHF
TRBJ2-5 TRBV28 TRBD1 CASSSSDRGRETQYF
TRBJ2-3 TRBV2 TRBD2 CASRGSGGGGDTQYF
TRBJ2-1 TRBV15 TRBD2 CATSRGTMLAGGPVF
TRBJ2-1 TRBV6-1 TRBD1 CASEDRASPRDEQFF
TRBJ2-5 TRBV6-5 TRBD2 CASKSLAEVLQTQYF
TRBJ1-5 TRBV15 . CATSRDLGASGRTAGNQPQHF
TRBJ2-3 TRBV28 . CASSLDGRGNTQYF
TRBJ1-5 TRBV6-5 TRBD1 CASRTGVQPQHF
TRBJ2-1 TRBV5-1 TRBD1 CASRSGTGGYNEQFF
TRBJ2-3 TRBV7-8 . CASRRHPEGLSTDTQYF
TRBJ2-2 TRBV7-9 . CASRKSGITGELFF
TRBJ2-5 TRBV2 TRBD2 CASQSGGAVKETQYF
TRBJ1-5 TRBV20-1 . CSARASQPQHF
TRBJ2-3 TRBV18 TRBD2 CASSRTSGDTQYF
TRBJ2-2 TRBV6-1 TRBD2 CASSEALGTSGSTGELFF
TRBJ1-1 TRBV10-1 . CASRDQQGSAFF
TRBJ2-1 TRBV20-1 . CSGLAYNEQFF
TRBJ2-1 TRBV18 TRBD2 CASSVPGLAGGEQFF
TRBJ1-2 TRBV6-1 . CASSEPMRGNYGYTF
TRBJ2-7 TRBV21-1 . CASIQATAESSGRAYEQYF
TRBJ2-1 TRBV5-1 . CASSRSYNEQFF
TRBJ1-3 TRBV28 TRBD1 CASTYGTGVIQNTIYF
TRBJ2-7 TRBV5-1 . CASSRDNEQYF
TRBJ2-6 TRBV28 TRBD2 CASSFVLAGGPGANVLTF